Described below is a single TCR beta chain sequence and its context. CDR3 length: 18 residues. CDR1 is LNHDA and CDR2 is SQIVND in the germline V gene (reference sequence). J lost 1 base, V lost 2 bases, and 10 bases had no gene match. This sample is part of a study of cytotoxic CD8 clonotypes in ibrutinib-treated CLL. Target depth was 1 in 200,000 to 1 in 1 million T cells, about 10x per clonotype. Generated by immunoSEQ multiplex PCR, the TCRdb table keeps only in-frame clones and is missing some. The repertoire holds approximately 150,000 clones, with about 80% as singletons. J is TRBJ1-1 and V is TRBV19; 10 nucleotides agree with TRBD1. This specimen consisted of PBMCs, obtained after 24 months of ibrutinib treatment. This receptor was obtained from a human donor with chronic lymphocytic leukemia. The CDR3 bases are TGTGCCAGTAGTATATCCGGGACAGGGGCTTTGGGGAACACTGAAGCTTTCTTT. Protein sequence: CASSISGTGALGNTEAFF.